This entry concerns a single T cell receptor beta chain. This receptor's antigen is unknown. No much larger clonotype is one base removed from it; base qualities were not supplied. This entry comes from a study of identical twins (dated by TCRdb to 2015 to 2016). Regarding the complete study: TCR alpha and beta repertoires from monozygotic twins, unrelated adults of various ages and cord blood were deep-sequenced to test whether fetal clonotypes persist. To rule out contamination, replicate twin experiments were performed at different times with different library preparation protocols. The research as a whole found: A weaker excess of twin sharing was found in beta out-of-frame sequences because the signal-to-noise ratio was lowered by fewer shared sequences. Out-of-frame TCR alpha sharing in monozygotic twins was systematically underestimated by recombination models, whereas sharing between unrelated individuals was in agreement with the recombination models. Zero-insertion analyses could be partly confounded by invariant T cells such as MAIT and iNKT, though diverse VJ usage argued against such confounding for most clonotypes. Conclusions relied on cross-sectional statistical analysis, since the same donors could not be followed over many years. Fewer insertions were carried by abundant cord blood beta clonotypes; a weaker similar trend was observed in young adult naive repertoires, while no such trend was observed in memory repertoires. Out-of-frame TCR alpha sequences shared between twins showed an excess of low generation-probability sequences compared with coincidental sharing between unrelated individuals.

The library was produced with 5' RACE. The run used an Illumina HiSeq 2000. Template switching introduced a universal primer binding site; the final cDNA contained a unique molecular identifier, enabling accurate counting of TCR cDNA molecules. Specific primers in the conserved constant-segment region were used to synthesize first-strand cDNA for TCR alpha and beta chains. To control for contamination, every cDNA library was double barcoded, receiving both a SMART-Mk sample barcode and Illumina barcodes. Two successive PCR steps introduced TruSeq adapter sequences along with Illumina sample barcodes. The Illumina HiSeq platform was used with custom primers to sequence TCR alpha and beta cDNA libraries. In the paper's pipeline: Raw reads were processed with MiGEC to extract unique molecular identifiers, and MiXCR was used to determine CDR3 positions. Recombination models were inferred per individual with the repgenHMM and IGoR tools using an EM algorithm. The tcR package in R was used for shared clonotype analysis, with sharing normalized by the product of cloneset sizes. To study raw recombination without the effects of thymic and clonal selection, out-of-frame nonproductive sequences were analyzed. TCRdb itself trimmed the public reads at Q25 with fastp, ran MiXCR and retained productive beta chains. Identical CDR3 proteins give one entry, which carries the most common genes and DNA. TCRdb, not the authors, supplied the V and J calls. Across this sample there are about 720,000 distinct CDR3 sequences, with around a sixth seen only once. Roughly 14% of the sample is taken by the ten largest.

Only healthy Caucasian donors were included. The twin cohort consisted of three pairs of female monozygotic twins, all aged roughly 18 to 30 years. Peripheral blood mononuclear cells were used as the source from which RNA for TCR libraries was isolated. The data were also submitted as part of a second study, on T cells expressing NK-cell markers. The second study's authors report: In sorted CD3+CD56+NKG2C+, CD3+CD56+NKG2C- and CD3+CD56-NKG2C+ T-cell subsets from about 8 donors, TCR beta-chain repertoires were profiled. Seven of the eight sequenced donors were HCMV-seropositive and one was HCMV-seronegative. In several experiments an anti-gammadeltaTCR antibody was added to restrict sorting to alphabetaTCR-expressing T cells. In several donors, the dominant CD3+CD56+NKG2C+ clonotypes were found to rank among the top 10 CD8+ clonotypes and to make up about 1.0-7.5% of CD8+ T cells. Those dominant clonotypes were again the most abundant among CD3+CD56-NKG2C+ cells in a handful of donors, at roughly 25-60.1%. Whether the expanded NKG2C-expressing T cell clones were specific for HCMV antigens remained unclear. Randomly selected healthy volunteers, three men and five women, were used as the eight sequenced donors. To determine HCMV serostatus, a commercial ELISA kit was used to detect HCMV-specific IgG in serum. For roughly six donors, bulk peripheral blood T-cell repertoires were additionally sequenced from unsorted PBMC. MIGEC was used to demultiplex reads and group reads by UMI, and MiTCR was used to assemble and quantify clonotypes. To exclude erroneous sequences, any TCR cDNA sequence not supported by at least two reads was discarded. Downstream repertoire analysis used the tcR package, and clonotypes were matched across fractions by CDR3 nucleotide sequence plus V segment. VDJmatch was used to annotate antigen specificity against VDJdb, with one amino acid substitution allowed in CDR3.

This receptor was identified in a woman between 18 and 29 years old in good health. Sequencing was carried out using PBMCs.

The DNA is as follows: TGCAGCGTCCTCCCGGGGAACTATGGCTACACCTTC. This translates into CSVLPGNYGYTF. The chain is encoded by TRBV29-1 joined to TRBJ1-2; too little of a D gene remains to name it. Its CDR3 holds 12 amino acids, cysteine through phenylalanine. Only the CDR3 portion is preserved as DNA: 36 bases, with reading frame beginning at the first base. Reading the germline V gene gives CDR1 SQVTM and CDR2 ANQGSEA. V is clipped by 6 bases and J by 2 bases, and the sequence between their germline boundaries is 10 bases long.